A selection of T cell receptor beta chains follows, all from one sample in a study of shared clonotypes between healthy human individuals. The assay was immunoSEQ multiplex PCR, and TCRdb's table has in-frame clones only and misses some. Among about 1 million clones, roughly 80% were seen once, and the ten largest hold roughly 1.4%. Sequences were obtained from memory CD4+ T cells sorted from blood. The origin of the receptors is a man aged 18 to 29 in good health. The CDR3 runs from the conserved cysteine through the conserved F or W. The D gene is left open where the match is weak. Expanded clones are given a class, and other clones once, few, many or no size at all.

d_call	v_call	clone_size	j_call	cdr3_aa	cdr3_nt
NA	TRBV7-8	NA	TRBJ2-7	CASSSQRISYEQYF	TGTGCCAGCAGCTCCCAACGGATCTCCTACGAGCAGTACTTC
TRBD2	TRBV18	NA	TRBJ2-3	CASSPPNSLAGGGDTQYF	TGTGCCAGCTCACCACCGAACTCGCTAGCGGGGGGCGGAGATACGCAGTATTTT
NA	TRBV6-1	NA	TRBJ2-1	CASRTAGREYNEQFF	TGTGCCAGCAGGACGGCGGGACGGGAATACAATGAGCAGTTCTTC
NA	TRBV5-4	NA	TRBJ2-2	CASSPLPPGQPGELFF	TGTGCCAGCAGTCCCCTCCCTCCAGGGCAACCCGGGGAGCTGTTTTTT
TRBD1	TRBV6-1	NA	TRBJ2-7	CASRRTGKRYEQYF	TGTGCCAGCAGGAGGACAGGCAAACGCTACGAGCAGTACTTC
TRBD1	TRBV4-2	NA	TRBJ1-1	CASSPQIIQGADTEAFF	TGTGCCAGCAGCCCTCAAATCATACAGGGGGCTGACACTGAAGCTTTCTTT
TRBD1	TRBV6-1	NA	TRBJ1-6	CASTGQGGSPLHF	TGTGCCAGCACCGGACAGGGTGGATCACCCCTCCACTTT
NA	TRBV6-1	NA	TRBJ2-3	CASSEQFGNLSPNTQYF	TGTGCCAGCAGTGAACAATTCGGAAATTTAAGCCCCAATACGCAGTATTTT
TRBD2	TRBV11-2	NA	TRBJ2-2	CASSPPLAGGLGTGELFF	TGTGCCAGCAGCCCCCCCCTAGCGGGGGGGCTAGGGACCGGGGAGCTGTTTTTT
NA	TRBV12-5	NA	TRBJ1-1	CASGLGSTEAFF	TGTGCTAGTGGTCTAGGGTCCACTGAAGCTTTCTTT
NA	TRBV6-1	NA	TRBJ2-7	CASSEVNSYEQYF	TGTGCCAGCAGTGAGGTGAATTCCTACGAGCAGTACTTC
NA	TRBV7-9	NA	TRBJ1-2	CAITGGAYGYTF	TGTGCCATTACGGGGGGTGCCTATGGCTACACCTTC
NA	TRBV18	few	TRBJ2-5	CASSPAQETQYF	TGTGCCAGCTCGCCCGCCCAAGAGACCCAGTACTTC
TRBD1	TRBV7-9	NA	TRBJ2-5	CASSLQIGQGAETQYF	TGTGCCAGCAGCCTTCAAATCGGGCAGGGGGCTGAGACCCAGTACTTC
NA	TRBV6-5	NA	TRBJ2-1	CASSPGQLYNEQFF	TGTGCCAGCAGTCCCGGACAGTTATACAATGAGCAGTTCTTC
NA	TRBV7-8	NA	TRBJ1-2	CASSLAMAGYTF	TGTGCCAGCAGCTTAGCAATGGCTGGCTACACCTTC
NA	TRBV6-5	once	TRBJ2-7	CASSRDPDYEQYF	TGTGCCAGCAGCCGGGACCCTGACTACGAGCAGTACTTC
TRBD2	TRBV6-5	NA	TRBJ2-7	CASSFGLAAAYEQYF	TGTGCCAGCAGTTTTGGCCTAGCGGCTGCCTACGAGCAGTACTTC
NA	TRBV2	NA	TRBJ1-1	CASSLYSLNTEAFF	TGTGCCAGCAGTCTCTACAGTTTGAACACTGAAGCTTTCTTT
NA	TRBV11-2	NA	TRBJ2-5	CASSPAGAQTQYF	TGTGCCAGCAGCCCCGCCGGAGCGCAGACCCAGTACTTC
TRBD1	TRBV5-1	NA	TRBJ2-5	CASSRDREGETQYF	TGCGCCAGCAGTAGGGACAGGGAAGGAGAGACCCAGTACTTC
TRBD1	TRBV5-6	NA	TRBJ2-7	CASSHTGVGDEQYF	TGTGCCAGCAGCCATACAGGGGTTGGGGACGAGCAGTACTTC
NA	TRBV27	NA	TRBJ1-2	CASSLSGGGYGYTF	TGTGCCAGCAGTTTATCGGGAGGGGGATATGGCTACACCTTC
NA	TRBV5-4	NA	TRBJ2-2	CASSLASANTGELFF	TGTGCCAGCAGCTTGGCTAGCGCGAACACCGGGGAGCTGTTTTTT
TRBD1	TRBV7-9	NA	TRBJ2-3	CASSSWTGGRSGSTDTQYF	TGTGCCAGCAGCTCCTGGACAGGGGGACGTAGCGGGAGCACAGATACGCAGTATTTT
TRBD1	TRBV2	NA	TRBJ2-5	CASSVGQGAQRQETQYF	TGTGCCAGCAGCGTGGGACAGGGGGCGCAGAGGCAAGAGACCCAGTACTTC
TRBD2	TRBV4-3	NA	TRBJ2-1	CASSQEASGSDEQFF	TGCGCCAGCAGCCAAGAGGCCAGCGGGAGCGATGAGCAGTTCTTC
TRBD2	TRBV5-1	NA	TRBJ2-7	CASGSGGTYEQYF	TGCGCCAGCGGAAGCGGGGGCACCTACGAGCAGTACTTC
NA	TRBV5-6	NA	TRBJ1-2	CASSSGQINYGYTF	TGTGCCAGCAGCTCAGGTCAGATTAACTATGGCTACACCTTC
TRBD2	TRBV10-3	NA	TRBJ2-7	CAIRESSGTSGYEQYF	TGTGCCATCAGGGAGAGCTCCGGGACTAGCGGCTACGAGCAGTACTTC
NA	TRBV19	NA	TRBJ2-1	CASTGMNEQFF	TGTGCCAGTACCGGGATGAATGAGCAGTTCTTC